This TCR beta chain was sequenced for a study of blood T cell repertoires in COVID-19. The wider study: The United States, Italy and Spain were the sources of the acute and convalescent COVID-19 samples. From T cells, B-cell-depleted T cells, or PBMCs came the material, which was cDNA or gDNA.

Original processing notes: Reference gene primer amplification yielded estimated nucleated cell counts. Sequencing used immunoSEQ multiplex PCR; TCRdb keeps in-frame clones, though not all of them. The V and J calls and clone size come from that table; D and trimming were worked out from the DNA. Of 60,000 to 65,000 clones listed, around 83% were seen once; the top ten hold about 6%. V was clipped by 10 bases and J by 1 base; unmatched bases: 6. Looked up from germline, CDR1 is LGHDT and CDR2 is YNNKEL (reference sequence). The CDR3 is made up of 13 amino acids. This TCR derives from a woman in her sixties with acute or convalescent COVID-19. Material: peripheral blood. The V and J genes are TRBV3-1 (or the pseudogene TRBV3-2) and TRBJ1-2, with 7 bases lining up with TRBD1. The CDR3 region is CATGQGVNYGYTF. The CDR3 DNA follows: TGTGCCACCGGGCAGGGGGTTAACTATGGCTACACCTTC.